This T cell receptor (beta chain) originates from a study of cytomegalovirus exposure and HLA in healthy donors. Overall study: Membership in the Caucasian-associated ancestry cluster was found for about 80% of 398 genotyped donors. Findings of the study overall: Among donors in an Asian-associated ancestry cluster, a later analysis reportedly found fewer N-insertions than the roughly 610-donor mean.

PCR was performed using 60 Vbeta and 13 Jbeta primers. Some clones are missing from TCRdb's copy, which holds only in-frame ones; the method was immunoSEQ multiplex PCR. The sample includes some 150,000 clones, around 81% seen only once; the top ten take roughly 2.4%. Note on this clone: Its antigen is unknown.

Between the trimmed V and J ends, which lost 0 bases and 4 bases, there was a span of 10 bases. This CDR3 is built from 15 residues. From germline, CDR1 is SGHRS and CDR2 YFSETQ. The chain combines TRBV5-1 with TRBJ1-4, with D possibly being TRBD1 (6 bases). The receptor was isolated from a man aged 45-65 years in good health and CMV-seronegative. The source material was PBMCs. CDR3 sequence (DNA): TGCGCCAGCAGCTTGGGGGGGACAAGTAATGAAAAACTGTTTTTT. Translated, it gives CASSLGGTSNEKLFF.